This T cell receptor (beta chain) was captured by sequencing in a study of identical twins. One entry per CDR3 protein, called by TCRdb with MiXCR from the 5' RACE reads. The sample has 750,000 to 950,000 distinct CDR3 sequences; approximately 13% are singletons. Findings and limits, study-wide: Models underpredicted monozygotic twin sharing of out-of-frame TCR alpha.

With regard to this clonotype: Its antigen is still unknown.

The V end was cut by 4 bases, the J end by 3 bases, with 19 bases between. The length of the CDR3 is 16 residues. Germline CDR1 reads SEHNR; CDR2 reads FQNEAQ (reference sequence). These same data were also listed under a study on yellow fever vaccine responses in identical twins.

The source of this sequence is a woman between 18 and 30 years old in good health. The gene calls are TRBV7-9 and TRBJ2-7; D might be TRBD1 (5 bases). Specimen: PBMCs. CDR3 coding DNA: TGTGCCAGCAGCTCCACGACCAGGGCCGGTATCTACGAGCAGTACTTC. This sequence encodes CASSSTTRAGIYEQYF.